The 19 T cell receptor beta chains given below trace back to one sample, sequenced in a study of OX40 agonist ivuxolimab in advanced cancers. Profiled with immunoSEQ multiplex PCR; TCRdb holds only in-frame clones, not every one. The data hold under 90,000 clones, with around 90% observed a single time. Sequences were derived from CD4+ or CD8+ T cells sorted from blood, sampled in a trial of the OX40 agonist ivuxolimab. These receptors all stem from an adult with an advanced solid tumor such as melanoma, head and neck, liver or kidney cancer.

The V call is TRBV5-1, the J call TRBJ2-5; D uncertain. There are 14 residues in the CDR3. Germline V CDR1 and CDR2: SGHRS, YFSETQ. Trimming took off 1 base at V and 2 bases at J, with 9 bases between the two ends. CDR3 residues: CASSLFGVQETQYF. CDR3 DNA sequence: TGCGCCAGCAGCTTGTTCGGAGTGCAAGAGACCCAGTACTTC.

A single count supports this clone. The chain links TRBV5-6 to TRBJ2-5; TRBD1 aligns across 11 bases. Germline V gives CDR1 SGHDT, CDR2 YYEEEE. The V gene end was trimmed by 4 bases and the J gene end by 6 bases; junction bases not matched to a gene: 11. CDR3 size: 16 residues. The CDR3: CASSPDGQGASKTQYF. DNA of the CDR3: TGTGCCAGCAGCCCGGACGGACAGGGGGCGTCGAAGACCCAGTACTTC.

V usage is TRBV28 and J usage is TRBJ1-5; D is ambiguous. The CDR3 length is 11 residues. Germline lookup yields CDR1 MDHEN and CDR2 SYDVKM. Trimming stripped 6 bases from V and 4 bases from J, with 4 bases between. As DNA, the CDR3 is TGTGCCAGCAGCCGGAATCAGCCCCAGCATTTT. Protein sequence: CASSRNQPQHF.

The chain combines TRBV7-3 with TRBJ2-6; no definite D call. The CDR3 runs 14 residues. Trimming removed 4 bases from V and 0 bases from J, with 4 bases in between. Germline V CDR1 and CDR2: SGHTA, FQGTGA. DNA for the CDR3: TGTGCCAGCAGCTCCAGCTCTGGGGCCAACGTCCTGACTTTC. Protein: CASSSSSGANVLTF.

This chain connects TRBV7-3 to TRBJ2-2; D gene uncertain. V lost 0 bases and J lost 0, with 8 bases in between. Germline V lookup: CDR1 SGHTA, CDR2 FQGTGA. CDR3 length: 16 residues. The CDR3, as DNA: TGTGCCAGCAGCTTAACGGCGACGGCGAACACCGGGGAGCTGTTTTTT. It encodes CASSLTATANTGELFF.

This clone was detected a few times. The chain recombines TRBV6-5 with TRBJ1-2, with D maybe TRBD1 (5 bases). CDR3 length equals 16 residues. Trimming took 0 bases from V and 4 from J, leaving 15 bases between them. The V gene's germline CDR1 is MNHEY and CDR2 SVGAGI. This CDR3 reads CASSYSITVGPYGYTF. The CDR3 DNA reads TGTGCCAGCAGTTACTCGATAACGGTGGGACCCTATGGCTACACCTTC.

This clone was counted a single time. The rearrangement links TRBV7-6 to TRBJ1-6, with 10 bases matching TRBD1. Germline CDR1 is SGHVS and CDR2 is FNYEAQ. This CDR3 contains 14 residues. V shed 4 bases, J shed 9 bases, and the junction held 3 bases outside the gene matches. The CDR3 nucleotides are TGTGCCAGCAGCTCCGGGACAGGGGCTTCACCCCTCCACTTT. Its protein product is CASSSGTGASPLHF.

This clone was seen a single time. The V gene is TRBV28, the J gene TRBJ2-1, with TRBD2 identical over 13 bases. The CDR3 runs 13 residues. With 6 bases clipped from V and 11 bases from J, the junction kept 4 bases outside the gene matches. From germline, CDR1 is MDHEN and CDR2 SYDVKM. The CDR3 DNA follows: TGTGCCAGCAGCTATGGGACTAGCGGGAAGCAGTTCTTC. Amino acids: CASSYGTSGKQFF.

This clone appeared a single time. The chain combines TRBV30 with TRBJ1-5; no firm D call. Germline V lookup: CDR1 GTSNPN, CDR2 SVGIG (reference sequence). V was shortened by 1 base and J by 3 bases, with 10 bases between the two germline ends. The CDR3 spans 14 residues. Here the CDR3 reads CAWSGRRVNQPQHF. The CDR3 bases are TGTGCCTGGAGTGGACGTCGGGTCAATCAGCCCCAGCATTTT.

The V gene is TRBV18, the J gene TRBJ2-7; tentatively, D is TRBD1 (5 bases). CDR3 length equals 13 residues. The germline V gene encodes CDR1 KGHSH and CDR2 LQKENI. Trimming stripped 6 bases from V and 6 bases from J, with 15 bases between. The CDR3 spells CASSPPTASEQYF. The CDR3 coding sequence is TGTGCCAGCTCCCCCCCGACAGCCTCCGAGCAGTACTTC.

CDR3 nucleotide sequence: TGTGCCAGCTCACCACCGACTGGTGGCCCCTACGAGCAGTACTTC. This translates into CASSPPTGGPYEQYF. V usage is TRBV18 and J usage is TRBJ2-7; D is unresolved. The germline V gene encodes CDR1 KGHSH and CDR2 LQKENI. Deletions cut 0 bases from V and 2 bases from J, with 11 bases between. The CDR3 is made up of 15 amino acids.

The chain carries TRBV2 and TRBJ2-1; 8 bases agree with TRBD2. Germline CDR1 and CDR2: SNHLY and FYNNEI. This CDR3 has 13 amino acids. The junction had 8 bases not matched to a gene; V was cut back by 7 bases and J by 9 bases. The CDR3 DNA follows: TGTGCCAGCATGGAGACTAGCGTCGGTGAGCAGTTCTTC. Translated, it gives CASMETSVGEQFF.

This clone was observed a single time. The V gene is TRBV28, the J gene TRBJ1-2, with 10 positions matching TRBD1. This CDR3 is built from 14 residues. J gave up 4 bases and V 2 bases, and 1 base lay outside the gene matches. CDR1 MDHEN and CDR2 SYDVKM come from the germline V gene. The CDR3 reads CASSLGDRGYGYTF. The CDR3 nucleotides are TGTGCCAGCAGTTTAGGGGACAGGGGCTATGGCTACACCTTC.

V gene TRBV4-2 combines with J gene TRBJ1-4; tentative D call: TRBD1 (6 bases). Germline CDR1 LGHNA, CDR2 YNFKEQ. Trimming removed 0 bases from V and 1 base from J, with 15 bases in between. This CDR3 comprises 18 residues. CDR3: CASSQERGAPGTNEKLFF. CDR3 sequence (DNA): TGTGCCAGCAGCCAAGAGAGGGGGGCGCCAGGAACTAATGAAAAACTGTTTTTT.

V usage is TRBV7-9 and J usage is TRBJ2-1; D perhaps matches TRBD2 (6 bases). The CDR3 contains 14 residues. The germline V and J ends were trimmed by 4 bases and 15 bases, with 22 bases remaining between them. Germline-derived CDR1 and CDR2 are SEHNR and FQNEAQ (reference sequence). The CDR3 DNA sequence: TGTGCCAGCAGCTCTTCAGTAGCGGACCGGGGTGCGTTCTTC. This gives the protein CASSSSVADRGAFF.

The chain carries TRBV19 and TRBJ1-5; TRBD1 agrees at 7 bases. Germline CDR1 LNHDA, CDR2 SQIVND (reference sequence). The CDR3 contains 16 residues. V gave up 7 bases and J gave up 6 bases; unmatched junction bases: 15. CDR3 in amino acids: CASNLSADRASQPQHF. The CDR3 region has the DNA TGTGCCAGTAACCTCTCCGCCGACAGGGCAAGTCAGCCCCAGCATTTT.

The V gene is TRBV11-2, the J gene TRBJ2-7; D is perhaps TRBD1 or TRBD2 (5 bases each). The CDR3 is made up of 14 amino acids. Germline V gives CDR1 SGHAT, CDR2 FQNNGV. The V end lost 1 base, the J end lost 5 bases, and 12 bases lay between the germline ends. This CDR3 is CASSLVAGSNEQYF. The CDR3 coding sequence is TGTGCCAGCAGCTTAGTGGCAGGGAGCAACGAGCAGTACTTC.

V usage is TRBV7-9 and J usage is TRBJ1-1, with no clear D. Trimming removed 4 bases at V and 8 bases at J, with 8 bases between. The CDR3 totals 11 residues. The germline CDR1 and CDR2 sequences are SEHNR and FQNEAQ (reference sequence). The CDR3 sequence is CASSSAREAFF. CDR3 in DNA: TGTGCCAGCAGCTCCGCCAGGGAAGCTTTCTTT.

The CDR3 here is CASSPWATGNGYTF. In DNA form, the CDR3 reads TGTGCCAGCAGTCCATGGGCGACAGGGAATGGCTACACCTTC. V gene TRBV6-5 combines with J gene TRBJ1-2; 7 bases are shared with TRBD1. The CDR3 consists of 14 residues. Germline assignment: CDR1 MNHEY and CDR2 SVGAGI. V shed 5 bases, J shed 6 bases, and the junction held 9 bases outside the gene matches.